This T cell receptor (beta chain) was recovered during a study of blood T cell repertoires in COVID-19. Turning to the study itself: Italy, Spain and the United States were the sources of the convalescent and acute COVID-19 samples. T cells, B-cell-depleted T cells, or PBMCs provided the cDNA or gDNA that served as material.

Participants were aged roughly 18 to 90 years from some 24 US areas. Method: immunoSEQ multiplex PCR; TCRdb's copy keeps in-frame clones and lacks some. The sample has hundreds of thousands of clones; over 75% are singletons. The CDR3 runs to 15 residues. The germline V gene has CDR1 MDHEN and CDR2 SYDVKM. Trimming took off 2 bases at V and 4 bases at J, with 14 bases between the two ends. The rearrangement joins TRBV28 to TRBJ1-2; D perhaps matches TRBD1 (6 bases). Sequencing input: PBMCs or T cells enriched from blood (not recorded which). This clonotype was obtained from a man under 40 who had recovered from COVID-19. This CDR3 reads CASSLGGAKIYGYTF. The DNA for the CDR3 is TGTGCCAGCAGTTTAGGGGGGGCTAAAATCTATGGCTACACCTTC.